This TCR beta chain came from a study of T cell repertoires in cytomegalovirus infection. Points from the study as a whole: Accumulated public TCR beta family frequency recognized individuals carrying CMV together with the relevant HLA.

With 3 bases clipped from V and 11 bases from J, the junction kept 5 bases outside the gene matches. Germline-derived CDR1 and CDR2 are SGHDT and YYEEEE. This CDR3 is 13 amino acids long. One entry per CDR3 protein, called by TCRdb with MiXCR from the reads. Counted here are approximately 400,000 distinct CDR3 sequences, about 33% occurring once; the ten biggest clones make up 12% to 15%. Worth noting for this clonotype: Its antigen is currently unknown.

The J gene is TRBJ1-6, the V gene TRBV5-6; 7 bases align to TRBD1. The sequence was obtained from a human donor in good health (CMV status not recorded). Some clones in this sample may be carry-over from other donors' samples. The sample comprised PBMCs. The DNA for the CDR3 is TGTGCCAGCAGCTCAGGGGGTAAGGCACCCCTCCACTTT. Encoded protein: CASSSGGKAPLHF.